These T cell receptor beta chains were read from a single sample in a study of T-cell memory formation after mild COVID-19. One entry per CDR3 protein, called by TCRdb with MiXCR from the 5' RACE reads. The repertoire holds around 530,000 distinct CDR3 sequences, roughly 21% seen once, with around 7.7% in the top ten. Input material: PBMCs or a T cell subset sorted from them (not recorded which). These receptors originate from an adult woman who had mild COVID-19 (a few samples of this study predate the infection). Cell type and time point are not known. Both conserved end residues are part of each CDR3. The order of the fields is clone size, J gene, V gene, CDR3 protein. The size entry is marked missing in some rows and otherwise reads once, few, many or a size class.

NA,TRBJ2-1,TRBV11-3,CASSLGRGGSELVQFF
NA,TRBJ2-7,TRBV5-1,CASRREAGTPVYEQYF
NA,TRBJ1-3,TRBV19,CASSREDVGNTIYF
few,TRBJ2-3,TRBV7-2,CASSPGLGGTDTQYF
NA,TRBJ2-5,TRBV7-3,CASSSLTSGGEETQYF
many,TRBJ2-7,TRBV20-1,CSAINPERGRGNEQYF
NA,TRBJ1-1,TRBV7-3,CASSLTLGANTEAFF
few,TRBJ2-7,TRBV29-1,CSVMDRHISYEQYF
few,TRBJ2-7,TRBV4-3,CASSQDLGEGASEQYF
few,TRBJ1-1,TRBV29-1,CSVVPWGGGSRINTEAFF
NA,TRBJ1-3,TRBV20-1,CSARRTAGNTIYF
NA,TRBJ2-3,TRBV2,CASSDASGRGPDTQYF
few,TRBJ1-2,TRBV10-3,CAISGGQGENYGYTF
many,TRBJ1-1,TRBV5-1,CASSSDGLNTEAFF
few,TRBJ2-1,TRBV7-3,CASSWTPYNEQFF